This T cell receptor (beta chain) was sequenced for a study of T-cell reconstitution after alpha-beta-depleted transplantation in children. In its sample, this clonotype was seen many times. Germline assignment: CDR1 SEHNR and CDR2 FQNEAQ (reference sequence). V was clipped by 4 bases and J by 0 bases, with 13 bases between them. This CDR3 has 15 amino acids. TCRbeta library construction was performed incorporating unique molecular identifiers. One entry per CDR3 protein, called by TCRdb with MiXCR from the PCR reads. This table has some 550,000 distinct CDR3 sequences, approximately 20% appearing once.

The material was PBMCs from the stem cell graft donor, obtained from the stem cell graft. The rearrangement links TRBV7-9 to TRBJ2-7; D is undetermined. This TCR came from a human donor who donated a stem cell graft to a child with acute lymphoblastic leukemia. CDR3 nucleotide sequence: TGTGCCAGCAGCTCCTGGGAAGGCGGCTCCTACGAGCAGTACTTC. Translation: CASSSWEGGSYEQYF.